This T cell receptor (beta chain) was identified during a study of blood T cells in healthy people across ages. Looking at the study overall: Template switching retrieved approximately one barcoded beta molecule for each two T cells.

Study-wide results and caveats: Observed TCR beta diversity showed a strong correlation with the percentage of naive T cells as measured by flow cytometry.

They isolated at least 7 million PBMCs from each sample. In the case of this clonotype: The antigen remains unidentified.

A second PCR of 7 to 11 cycles used a sample-barcoded 5' primer and a J-beta primer mix. A single record per CDR3 protein comes from TCRdb applying MiXCR to the 5' RACE reads. The table lists 850,000 to 950,000 distinct CDR3 sequences, 29% of them singletons. The CDR3 runs to 17 residues. The germline V and J ends were trimmed by 3 bases and 2 bases, with 16 bases remaining between them. This receptor was obtained from a woman older than 75 in good health. This chain uses TRBV12-3 or TRBV12-4 with TRBJ2-2; D unresolved. Sequenced material: blood. Here the CDR3 reads CASSFSPSAFNTGELFF. The CDR3 coding sequence is TGTGCCAGCAGTTTTTCCCCCTCGGCTTTTAACACCGGGGAGCTGTTTTTT.